This entry describes one T cell receptor beta chain. Trimming cost V 2 bases and J 6 bases, with 10 bases left between them. CDR3 length: 14 amino acids. Germline loops: CDR1 WNHNN, CDR2 SYGVQD (reference sequence). This entry belongs to a study of cytomegalovirus exposure and HLA in healthy donors. The repertoire was sequenced with immunoSEQ multiplex PCR; TCRdb's copy has only in-frame clones and lacks some. Of 150,000 to 200,000 clones listed, around 86% are singletons. This receptor was identified in a woman in her late teens or twenties in good health and CMV-seronegative. The V and J genes are TRBV10-1 and TRBJ2-2; a possible D gene is TRBD1 (6 bases). The specimen sequenced was PBMCs. The CDR3 nucleotides are TGCGCCAGCAGTGAGAACAGGGCGGCCGGGGAGCTGTTTTTT. Its protein is CASSENRAAGELFF.